This T cell receptor (beta chain) was captured in a study of T cells expressing NK-cell markers. As concerns this clonotype: Its cognate antigen is unknown.

The CDR3 totals 14 residues. Looked up from germline, CDR1 is MRHNA and CDR2 is SNTAGT. General study results and limits: The CD3+CD56-NKG2C+ fraction of several donors was also led by these clonotypes. Roughly 1.0-7.0% of CD8+ T cells in more than 5 donors belonged to dominant NKG2C+ clonotypes.

TCRdb reprocessed the 5' RACE reads, keeping one entry per CDR3 protein, no DNA. This listing includes around 380,000 distinct CDR3 sequences. The chain recombines TRBV6-4 with TRBJ1-1. The sequencing sample was made of blood T cells: a sorted CD56 or NKG2C T cell subset, CD4+ or CD8+ T cells, or bulk PBMC T cells (not recorded which). The TCR was taken from a woman aged 50 to 60 in good health. The CDR3 loop is CASSDSRREGEAFF.